These T cell receptor beta chains were read from a single sample in a study of T cell responses to AZD1222 COVID-19 vaccine. Data came from immunoSEQ multiplex PCR; TCRdb stores just in-frame clones and leaves some out. Of roughly 150,000 clones in the sample, around 93% were seen once. Sequenced here: peripheral blood, sampled on day 0 of AZD1222 vaccination. The receptor set was obtained from an adult in good health. CDR3s include the opening cysteine and the closing phenylalanine or tryptophan. Fields, in order: D gene, J gene, V gene, CDR3 protein. The D gene is left open where the match is weak.

>-|TRBJ1-2|TRBV28
CASSTPVRAEGYTF
>TRBD2|TRBJ2-5|TRBV7-2
CASSLVGGREETQYF
>TRBD1|TRBJ2-2|TRBV2
CASKDRGQAIGELFF
>-|TRBJ2-2|TRBV30
CMNTGELFF
>-|TRBJ1-3|TRBV21-1
CASSKEDITPGNTIYF
>TRBD1|TRBJ1-4|TRBV6-5
CASSSPGTGDEKLFF
>TRBD1|TRBJ1-6|TRBV5-6
CASSFFRGSYNSPLHF
>TRBD2|TRBJ2-7|TRBV3-1/TRBV3-2
CASSQSVDRTSGKYEQYF
>TRBD2|TRBJ2-1|TRBV3-1/TRBV3-2
CASSQESGSSGNEQFF
>TRBD2|TRBJ2-2|TRBV7-6
CASSPRLAWGAGELFF
>TRBD1|TRBJ1-1|TRBV5-6
CASSPRTGEVTTEAFF
>-|TRBJ1-5|TRBV6-5
CASRRVSNQPQHF
>-|TRBJ2-3|TRBV18
CASSPRRELGYIDTQYF
>-|TRBJ2-7|TRBV3-1/TRBV3-2
CASSRRGEQYF
>TRBD1|TRBJ1-4|TRBV5-4
CASSSKQGAGEKLFF
>TRBD2|TRBJ2-5|TRBV6-6
CASSYSGGLHETQYF